These T cell receptor beta chains were read from a single sample in a study of glioma-infiltrating T cells after dendritic cell vaccination. Assay used: immunoSEQ multiplex PCR; TCRdb lists only in-frame clones, some missing. The table lists about 91,000 clones, about 81% of them singletons. The material sequenced was blood, taken after dendritic cell vaccination. Receptor source: a human donor with glioblastoma. Each CDR3 is given without its conserved first and last residue. Not all rows give a size; the values are once, few, many and, for expanded clones, a class.

>TRBV6-1|-|TRBJ2-3
ASSEYLSRGDTQY
>TRBV12-5|-|TRBJ2-1
ASGFLAGGNSYNEQF
>TRBV5-1|-|TRBJ1-2
ASSPAGTGPLIYGYT
>TRBV6-1|-|TRBJ1-1
ASKRVSTEAF
>TRBV18|-|TRBJ2-5
ASSPSAGWETQY
>TRBV27|-|TRBJ2-1
ASSFQPGTASYNEQF
>TRBV18|-|TRBJ2-3
ASSPELLGLAATDTQY
>TRBV19|-|TRBJ1-4
ASSIVLLNEKLF
>TRBV7-9|few|TRBJ1-2
ASSRQGTDYGYT
>TRBV30|-|TRBJ2-1
AWSQRDEQF
>TRBV2|few|TRBJ2-1
ASSGFGRDFQNEQF
>TRBV7-6|few|TRBJ1-6
ASSFQGSSPLH
>TRBV9|-|TRBJ1-2
ASSVDQGAAFGYT
>TRBV6-1|-|TRBJ1-2
ASNYQGSYGYT
>TRBV5-1|-|TRBJ1-1
ASSPGENTEAF
>TRBV4-1|-|TRBJ2-3
ASSVLAGGVTDTQY
>TRBV2|-|TRBJ1-4
ANRQGSTNEKLF
>TRBV6-1|-|TRBJ1-2
ASNMNRGGYGYT
>TRBV28|-|TRBJ1-1
ASSLREGAF
>TRBV5-1|few|TRBJ1-4
ASSLAGQGEKLF
>TRBV18|-|TRBJ2-7
ASSPGLAEVNEQY
>TRBV12-5|-|TRBJ2-3
ASGLGGGRTDTQY
>TRBV9|-|TRBJ1-2
ASQDRDGYT
>TRBV11-3|-|TRBJ2-1
ASSLGTQSYNEQF
>TRBV28|-|TRBJ2-3
ASSPAAGTSTDTQY
>TRBV11-2|-|TRBJ1-6
ASSLGYRDAYNSPLH